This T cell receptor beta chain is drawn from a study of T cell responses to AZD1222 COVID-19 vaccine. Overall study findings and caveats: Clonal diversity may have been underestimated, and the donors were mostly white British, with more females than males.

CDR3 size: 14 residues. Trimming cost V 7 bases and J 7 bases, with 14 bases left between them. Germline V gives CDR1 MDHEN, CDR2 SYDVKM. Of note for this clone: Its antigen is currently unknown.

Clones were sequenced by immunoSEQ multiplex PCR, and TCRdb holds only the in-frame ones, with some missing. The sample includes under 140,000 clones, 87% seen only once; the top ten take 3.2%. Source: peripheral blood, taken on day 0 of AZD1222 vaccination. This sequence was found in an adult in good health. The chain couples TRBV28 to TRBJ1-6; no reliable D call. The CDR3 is CASIGPGFNSPLHF. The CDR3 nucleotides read TGTGCCAGCATCGGGCCGGGTTTCAATTCACCCCTCCACTTT.